Included here is one T cell receptor (beta chain) sequence, with context. The sample belongs to a study of blood T cell repertoires in COVID-19. Study-level information: COVID-19 samples collected from the United States, Italy and Spain covered acute and convalescent phases. From T cells, B-cell-depleted T cells, or PBMCs came the material, which was cDNA or gDNA.

In the source study's methods: Reference gene primer amplification in the assay estimated nucleated cell counts. Clones were sequenced by immunoSEQ multiplex PCR, and TCRdb holds only the in-frame ones, with some missing. That table supplies the V and J calls and clone size; D and trimming were determined from the DNA. This table has more than 95,000 clones, approximately 87% appearing once. V was clipped by 2 bases and J by 0 bases, with 10 bases between them. CDR1 and CDR2 from the germline V gene are MNHEY and SVGAGI. The CDR3 totals 15 residues. Sequenced sample: peripheral blood. This sequence originates from a man aged 50 to 60 with acute or convalescent COVID-19. The chain is built from TRBV6-5 and TRBJ1-1; weak D call: TRBD1 (5 bases). CDR3 DNA: TGTGCCAGCAGTTACGCCCCAGGGCTGAACACTGAAGCTTTCTTT. It is translated as CASSYAPGLNTEAFF.